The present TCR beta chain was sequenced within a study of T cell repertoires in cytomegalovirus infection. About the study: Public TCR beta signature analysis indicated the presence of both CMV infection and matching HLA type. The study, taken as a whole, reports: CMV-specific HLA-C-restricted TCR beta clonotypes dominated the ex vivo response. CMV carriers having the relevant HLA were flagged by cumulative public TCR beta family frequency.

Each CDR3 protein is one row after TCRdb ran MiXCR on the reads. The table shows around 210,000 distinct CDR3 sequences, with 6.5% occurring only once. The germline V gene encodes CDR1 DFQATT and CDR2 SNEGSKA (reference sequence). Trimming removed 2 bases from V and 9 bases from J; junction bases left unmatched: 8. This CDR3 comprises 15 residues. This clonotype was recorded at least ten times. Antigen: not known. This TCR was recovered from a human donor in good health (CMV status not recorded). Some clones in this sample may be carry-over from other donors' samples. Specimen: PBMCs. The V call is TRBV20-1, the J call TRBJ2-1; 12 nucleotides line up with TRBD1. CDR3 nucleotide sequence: TGCAGTGCTAGAATTAGCGGGACAGGGGGCGGTGAGCAGTTCTTC. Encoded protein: CSARISGTGGGEQFF.